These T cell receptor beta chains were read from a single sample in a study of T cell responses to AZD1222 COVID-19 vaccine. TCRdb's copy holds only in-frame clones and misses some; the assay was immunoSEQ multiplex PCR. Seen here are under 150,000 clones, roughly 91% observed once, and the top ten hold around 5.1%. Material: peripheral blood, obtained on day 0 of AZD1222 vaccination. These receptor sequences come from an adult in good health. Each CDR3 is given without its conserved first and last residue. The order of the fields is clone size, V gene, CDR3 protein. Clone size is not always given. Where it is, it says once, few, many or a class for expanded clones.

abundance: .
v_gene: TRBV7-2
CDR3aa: ASSDRAGNTIY

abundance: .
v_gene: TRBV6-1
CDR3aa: ASSEDGEYYGYT

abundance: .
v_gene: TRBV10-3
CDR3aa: AITADFINTEAF

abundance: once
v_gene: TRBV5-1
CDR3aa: ASSLEGGPNQPQH

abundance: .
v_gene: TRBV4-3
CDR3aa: ASSPSGGKNIQY

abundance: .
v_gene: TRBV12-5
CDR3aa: ASGQDKKQY

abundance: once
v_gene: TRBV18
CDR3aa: ASSHLPTRGNTEAF

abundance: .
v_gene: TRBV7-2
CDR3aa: ASSFTGAGTSGYT

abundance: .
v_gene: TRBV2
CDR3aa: ASTEDGYT

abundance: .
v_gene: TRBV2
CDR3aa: ASSELASGAYEQY

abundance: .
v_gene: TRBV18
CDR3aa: ASSPVAGGSTDTQY

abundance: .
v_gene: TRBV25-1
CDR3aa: ASRGLNEKLF

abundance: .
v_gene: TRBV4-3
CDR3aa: ASSQERRMNTEAF

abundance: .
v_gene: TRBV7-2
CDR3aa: ASSLETGSPLH

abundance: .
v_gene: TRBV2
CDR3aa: ASSFSRDGYT

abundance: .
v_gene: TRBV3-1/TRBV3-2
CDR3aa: ASSQDIPRGEANYGYT

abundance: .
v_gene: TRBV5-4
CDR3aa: ASSLGGGYGYT

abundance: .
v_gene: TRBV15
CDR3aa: ATSSSGRETDTQY

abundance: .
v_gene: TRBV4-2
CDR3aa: ASSQLGAPDTQY

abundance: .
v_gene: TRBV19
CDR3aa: ASSIGAGRSSGANVLT

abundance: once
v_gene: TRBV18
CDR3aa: ASSALTGDTEAF

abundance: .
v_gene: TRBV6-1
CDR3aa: ASSEGGEGGYT

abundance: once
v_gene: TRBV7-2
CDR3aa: ASSLNRVNQPQH

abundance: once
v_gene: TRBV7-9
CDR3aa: ASSLDTGRWETQY

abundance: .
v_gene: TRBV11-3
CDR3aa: ASSLGGQNNEQF

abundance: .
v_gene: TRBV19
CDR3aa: ASSIKAQGAYEQY

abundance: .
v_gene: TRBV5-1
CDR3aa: ASRLSGGAPYEQY

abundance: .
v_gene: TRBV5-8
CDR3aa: ASSLGIYGYT

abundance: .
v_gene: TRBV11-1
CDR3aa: ASSSGLNYEQY

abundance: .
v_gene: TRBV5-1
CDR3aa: ASSSLAENYNEQF

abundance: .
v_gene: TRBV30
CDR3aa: AWNPGRRYSPLH

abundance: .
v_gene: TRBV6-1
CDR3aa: ASSELQVGSPLH

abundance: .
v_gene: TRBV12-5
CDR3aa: ASGTGQGEGSPLH

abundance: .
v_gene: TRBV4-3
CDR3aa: ASSQGPLAGVAEQY

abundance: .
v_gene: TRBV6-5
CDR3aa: ASSYRGGGLDTQY

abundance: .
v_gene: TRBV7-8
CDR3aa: ASSRGLSPDTQY

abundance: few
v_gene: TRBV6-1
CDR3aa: ASSEDAGGRRDTQY

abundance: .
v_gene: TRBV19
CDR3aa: ASSKNARVFTEAF

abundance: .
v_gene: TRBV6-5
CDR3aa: ASFAGTEGETQY

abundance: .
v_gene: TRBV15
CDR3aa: ATSREHSGPQH

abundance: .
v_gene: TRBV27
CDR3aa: ASSFSGRWETQY

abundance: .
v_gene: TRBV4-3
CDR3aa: ASSQETGATNEKLF

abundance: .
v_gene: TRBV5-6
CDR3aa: ASSLNGPNRNGYT

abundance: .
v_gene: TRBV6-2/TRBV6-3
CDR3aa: ASSKRQETPNTGELF

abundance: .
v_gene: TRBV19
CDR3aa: ASSTRRTVVRTAQY

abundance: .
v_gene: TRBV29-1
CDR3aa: SAEGEGTNEKLF

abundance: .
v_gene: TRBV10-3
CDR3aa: ARGSGGTRSYGYT

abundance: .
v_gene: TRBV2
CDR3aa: ASRRLATNTGELF

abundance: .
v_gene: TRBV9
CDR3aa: ASSASYRGETQY

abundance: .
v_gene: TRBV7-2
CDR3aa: ASSRAINEKLF